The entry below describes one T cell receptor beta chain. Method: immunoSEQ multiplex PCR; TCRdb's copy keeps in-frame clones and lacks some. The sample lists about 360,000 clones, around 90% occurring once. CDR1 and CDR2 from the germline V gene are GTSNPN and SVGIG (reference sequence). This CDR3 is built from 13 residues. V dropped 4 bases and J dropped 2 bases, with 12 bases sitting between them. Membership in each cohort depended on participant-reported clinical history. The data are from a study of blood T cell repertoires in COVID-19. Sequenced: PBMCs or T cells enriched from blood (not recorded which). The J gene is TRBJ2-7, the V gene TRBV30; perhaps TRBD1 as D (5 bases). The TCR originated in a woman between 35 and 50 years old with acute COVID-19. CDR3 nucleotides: TGTGCCTGGAAGGCAGGGTCCACCTACGAGCAGTACTTC. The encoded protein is CAWKAGSTYEQYF.